This is a list of T cell receptor beta chains from one sample in a study of response to subunit inactivated influenza vaccine. TCRdb re-called the RT-PCR reads through MiXCR, storing one row per CDR3 protein. The sample includes 500,000 to 600,000 distinct CDR3 sequences, under 9% of them seen just once. The sample here was PBMCs from blood, taken 23 months after vaccination. The receptors come from a man aged 50-75 years who received an inactivated influenza vaccine. CDR3s include the opening cysteine and the closing phenylalanine or tryptophan. D genes are given only for firm matches. Clone size is not always given. Where it is, it says once, few, many or a class for expanded clones.

TGTGCCAGCAGCCCAGGACAGGCGTCTAATGAAAAACTGTTTTTT | CASSPGQASNEKLFF | TRBV7-2 | few | TRBJ1-4 | TRBD1
TGTGCCAGCAGTTATACGGAAGGGATCTCCAATTCACCCCTCCACTTT | CASSYTEGISNSPLHF | TRBV6-2/TRBV6-3 | few | TRBJ1-6 | NA
TGTGCCAGCAGTGAGGCCGGAGTTGGTGGGCAGCTGTTTTTT | CASSEAGVGGQLFF | TRBV2 | few | TRBJ2-2 | NA
TGTGCCAGCAGGGGGGAAAGGTGGGACAGGGCGTACAATGAGCAGTTCTTC | CASRGERWDRAYNEQFF | TRBV25-1 | few | TRBJ2-1 | TRBD1
TGTGCCAGCAGCTTAAGGGGACAGGGGGATCGTACGCAGTATTTT | CASSLRGQGDRTQYF | TRBV11-3 | NA | TRBJ2-3 | TRBD1
TGCGCCAGCTTTGAGGGGGGACTAGCGGGAGAGACCCAGTACTTC | CASFEGGLAGETQYF | TRBV5-1 | NA | TRBJ2-5 | TRBD2
TGTGCCAGCAGTAAGACCCCGCGGCAAGAGACCCAGTACTTC | CASSKTPRQETQYF | TRBV27 | NA | TRBJ2-5 | NA
TGTGCCAGCAGTTTAGGGAACTCCTATAATTCACCCCTCCACTTT | CASSLGNSYNSPLHF | TRBV12-3/TRBV12-4 | NA | TRBJ1-6 | NA
TGTGCCATCACTCGTAGCGGGGGGGCAGCAGATACGCAGTATTTT | CAITRSGGAADTQYF | TRBV10-3 | few | TRBJ2-3 | TRBD2
TGTGCCAGCAGTCCACAGCGACTAGCGGGAGTCTCATGGGGGCAGTTCTTC | CASSPQRLAGVSWGQFF | TRBV28 | NA | TRBJ2-1 | TRBD2
TGTGCCAGCAGAAGTACTAGCGGAGGAAAAAATGAGCAGTTCTTC | CASRSTSGGKNEQFF | TRBV28 | few | TRBJ2-1 | TRBD2
TGCGCCAGCAGCTTTGGGACACTACCGGACTACAATGAGCAGTTCTTC | CASSFGTLPDYNEQFF | TRBV5-1 | many | TRBJ2-1 | NA
TGTGCCAGCAGCTTAAAAGGGATCTCCTACAATGAGCAGTTCTTC | CASSLKGISYNEQFF | TRBV7-9 | NA | TRBJ2-1 | NA
TGTGCCAGCAGTTTTGCGCCAGCCCGCGGAGATACGCAGTATTTT | CASSFAPARGDTQYF | TRBV28 | few | TRBJ2-3 | NA
TGTGCCAGCAGCTTGGACCAGACAGGGTACTACGAGCAGTACTTC | CASSLDQTGYYEQYF | TRBV7-2 | many | TRBJ2-7 | TRBD1
TGTGCCAGCGTCCGTATTTTGGGAGATACGCAGTATTTT | CASVRILGDTQYF | TRBV6-1 | few | TRBJ2-3 | NA
TGCAGCGTGATAGCGGGGGTCGGCACCGGGGAGCTGTTTTTT | CSVIAGVGTGELFF | TRBV29-1 | few | TRBJ2-2 | TRBD2
TGCAGTGCTAGAGATGGCAACTATGGCTACACCTTC | CSARDGNYGYTF | TRBV20-1 | many | TRBJ1-2 | NA
TGCGCCAGCAGCCAAGATCTAACAAGCACAGATACGCAGTATTTT | CASSQDLTSTDTQYF | TRBV4-3 | NA | TRBJ2-3 | NA
TGTGCCAGCAGCCATCGACTAGCGGGGTCCTACGAGCAGTACTTC | CASSHRLAGSYEQYF | TRBV7-2 | many | TRBJ2-7 | TRBD2
TGTGCCATCAGCAAAATAGCGGGGGAGACTAGCACAGATACGCAGTATTTT | CAISKIAGETSTDTQYF | TRBV10-3 | many | TRBJ2-3 | TRBD2
TGCGCCAGCAGCTTGGGTAGCGGTTTTATAAGTAGTGAGCAGTTCTTC | CASSLGSGFISSEQFF | TRBV5-1 | NA | TRBJ2-1 | NA
TGCGCCAGCAGCCAAGAACAGGTCGGTTTTTCCTACGAGCAGTACTTC | CASSQEQVGFSYEQYF | TRBV4-3 | few | TRBJ2-7 | NA
TGTGCCAGCAGGCGGCGGGGCGGCGGAGGTTACAATGAGCAGTTCTTC | CASRRRGGGGYNEQFF | TRBV12-3/TRBV12-4 | few | TRBJ2-1 | NA
TGTGCCACCAGTGATCAAAGAGTGGGGGCCGGGGAGCTGTTTTTT | CATSDQRVGAGELFF | TRBV24-1 | NA | TRBJ2-2 | NA
TGCAGTGCTAGAGGAGCGGGAGCTTCCTACGAGCAGTACTTC | CSARGAGASYEQYF | TRBV20-1 | NA | TRBJ2-7 | TRBD2
TGCGCCAGCAGTCGTGGGACTAGCGGGAGGAGGCAAGAGACCCAGTACTTC | CASSRGTSGRRQETQYF | TRBV4-3 | many | TRBJ2-5 | TRBD2
TGCGCCAGCAGCCAAGATTCATTAAAGGGGGGCTACACCTTC | CASSQDSLKGGYTF | TRBV4-3 | NA | TRBJ1-2 | NA
TGCAGTGCTAGAGATCGGGTAGGGCTCCTCCTAGCCGAGCAGTACTTC | CSARDRVGLLLAEQYF | TRBV20-1 | NA | TRBJ2-7 | NA
TGCAGTGCTAGAAAGGGGCCGGGAATGAACACTGAAGCTTTCTTT | CSARKGPGMNTEAFF | TRBV20-1 | NA | TRBJ1-1 | NA
TGTGCCCTGGGCGTCTCGGCTCGGGGCGAGCAGTACTTC | CALGVSARGEQYF | TRBV30 | many | TRBJ2-7 | NA
TGTGCCAGCAGTTTATATGATACGCAGTATTTT | CASSLYDTQYF | TRBV28 | NA | TRBJ2-3 | NA
TGTGCCAGCAGTGAAGGCCGACAGCGGAATTCACCCCTCCACTTT | CASSEGRQRNSPLHF | TRBV2 | NA | TRBJ1-6 | NA
TGTGCCAGCAGAAACACAGGCGAGCAGTACTTC | CASRNTGEQYF | TRBV28 | many | TRBJ2-7 | NA
TGCGCCAGCAGCTTTGGGGAGTACTATGGCTACACCTTC | CASSFGEYYGYTF | TRBV5-1 | many | TRBJ1-2 | NA
TGTGCCAGCGGCCCCCGGGGCCTCAGTGAAGCTTTCTTT | CASGPRGLSEAFF | TRBV5-6 | once | TRBJ1-1 | NA
TGTGCCAGCAGCGTAGTGTCCCTCGGTCCCCTCCACTTT | CASSVVSLGPLHF | TRBV9 | NA | TRBJ1-6 | NA
TGTGCCTGGAGTGTACATCAGGACAATGAGCAGTTCTTC | CAWSVHQDNEQFF | TRBV30 | few | TRBJ2-1 | NA
TGCAGCACCCCCGGGGTTCAAGAGACCCAGTACTTC | CSTPGVQETQYF | TRBV20-1 | NA | TRBJ2-5 | NA
TGTGCCAGAAGCCCGGGGGCCAAAAACATTCAGTACTTC | CARSPGAKNIQYF | TRBV7-2 | NA | TRBJ2-4 | NA
TGTGCCAGCAGTTACTGGTCCGACAGAAGCTACAATCAGCCCCAGCATTTT | CASSYWSDRSYNQPQHF | TRBV6-5 | NA | TRBJ1-5 | NA
TGTGCCAGCAGTGGACACGACAGGGGGAGCCAAGATACGCAGTATTTT | CASSGHDRGSQDTQYF | TRBV6-1 | few | TRBJ2-3 | TRBD1
TGTGCCAGCAGCTTAGCTACCGGAGCCGGAAACACCATATATTTT | CASSLATGAGNTIYF | TRBV7-2 | many | TRBJ1-3 | NA
TGTGCCAGCAGTCCTCCGACAGGGGCCAACACTGAAGCTTTCTTT | CASSPPTGANTEAFF | TRBV12-3/TRBV12-4 | many | TRBJ1-1 | TRBD1
TGTGCCATCAGTGCAATAGAGAACACCGGGGAGCTGTTTTTT | CAISAIENTGELFF | TRBV10-3 | many | TRBJ2-2 | NA
TGCGCCAGCAGCCCGGAGCAAGGGCGGGTCGGAAAACTGTTTTTT | CASSPEQGRVGKLFF | TRBV5-1 | many | TRBJ1-4 | NA
TGCGCCAGCAGCCTAGATCAGGACACCGAGCAGTACTTC | CASSLDQDTEQYF | TRBV4-1 | many | TRBJ2-7 | NA
TGCAGCGTGGGACAGGGGTCCTACGAGCAGTACTTC | CSVGQGSYEQYF | TRBV29-1 | many | TRBJ2-7 | TRBD1